This TCR beta chain was captured by sequencing in a study of tumor-infiltrating lymphocytes in primary liver carcinoma. Total RNA (roughly 0.45 ug) served as template for TCR beta cDNA synthesis primed by a constant-region primer. Three nested multiplex PCR rounds of slightly modified ARM-PCR generated TCR beta libraries. The two initial PCR rounds, about 9 cycles each, used TRBV1-TRBV30 forward and C-beta reverse primers. TCRdb used MiXCR to reprocess the multiplex PCR reads, holding one entry per CDR3 protein. Here the sample spans 95,000 to 150,000 distinct CDR3 sequences, 55% to 65% being singletons. This clonotype was found a few times. V lost 3 bases and J 1 base, leaving 6 bases between the germline ends. CDR1 and CDR2 from the germline V gene are WSHSY and SAAADI. CDR3 size: 13 residues. The source material, about 18-31 mg of unsorted bulk tissue, was used to co-extract RNA and DNA.

The clonotype comes from a woman aged 55-70 years with primary liver carcinoma and hepatitis B virus infection. This chain uses TRBV10-2 with TRBJ1-1; tentative D call: TRBD1 (5 bases). Sequencing was done on a sample of liver tumor tissue from sampling region 1. Subset meaning: tumor region T1, superior pole. The CDR3: CASSERGNTEAFF. In nucleotides, the CDR3 is TGCGCCAGCAGTGAAAGGGGGAACACTGAAGCTTTCTTT.